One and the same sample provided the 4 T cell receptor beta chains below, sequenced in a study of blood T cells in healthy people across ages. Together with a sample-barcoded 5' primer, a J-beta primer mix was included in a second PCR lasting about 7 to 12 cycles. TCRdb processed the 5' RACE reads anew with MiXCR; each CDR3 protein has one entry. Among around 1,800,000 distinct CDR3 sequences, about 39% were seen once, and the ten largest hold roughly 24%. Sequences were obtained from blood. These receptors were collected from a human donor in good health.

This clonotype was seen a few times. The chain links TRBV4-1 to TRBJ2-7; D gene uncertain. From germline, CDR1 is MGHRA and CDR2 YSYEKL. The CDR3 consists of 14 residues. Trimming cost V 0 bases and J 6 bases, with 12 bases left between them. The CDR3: CASSQDIASSEQYF. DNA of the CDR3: TGCGCCAGCAGCCAAGATATCGCTAGTTCCGAGCAGTACTTC.

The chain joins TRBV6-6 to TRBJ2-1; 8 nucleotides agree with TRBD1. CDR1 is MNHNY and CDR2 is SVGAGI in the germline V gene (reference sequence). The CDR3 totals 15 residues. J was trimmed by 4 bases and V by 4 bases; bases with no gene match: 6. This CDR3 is CASSFRQGRYNEQFF. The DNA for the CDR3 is TGTGCCAGCAGTTTCCGACAGGGGAGGTACAATGAGCAGTTCTTC.

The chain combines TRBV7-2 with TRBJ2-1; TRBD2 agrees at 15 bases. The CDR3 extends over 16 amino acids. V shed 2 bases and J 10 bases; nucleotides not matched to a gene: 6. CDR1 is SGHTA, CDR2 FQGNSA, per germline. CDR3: CASSLLGLAGGREQFF. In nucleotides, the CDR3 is TGTGCCAGCAGCTTACTAGGACTAGCGGGGGGGCGCGAGCAGTTCTTC.

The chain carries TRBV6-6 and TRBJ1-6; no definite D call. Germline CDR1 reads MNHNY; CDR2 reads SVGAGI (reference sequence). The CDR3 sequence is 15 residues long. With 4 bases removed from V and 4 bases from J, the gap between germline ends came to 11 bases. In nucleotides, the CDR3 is TGTGCCAGCAGTTTCGGCCCGGATTATAATTCACCCCTCCACTTT. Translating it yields CASSFGPDYNSPLHF.